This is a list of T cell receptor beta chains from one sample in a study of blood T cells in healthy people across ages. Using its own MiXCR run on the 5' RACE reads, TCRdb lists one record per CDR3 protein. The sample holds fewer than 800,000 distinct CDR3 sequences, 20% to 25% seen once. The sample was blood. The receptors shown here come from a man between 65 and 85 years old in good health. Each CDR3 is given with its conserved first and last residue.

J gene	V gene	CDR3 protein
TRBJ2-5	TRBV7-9	CASSYTTGLAGGETQYF
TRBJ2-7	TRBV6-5	CASRKTSGAYEQYF
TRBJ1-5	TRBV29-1	CSVAGGGGQPQHF
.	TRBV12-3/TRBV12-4	CASRRDRGVAYEQYF
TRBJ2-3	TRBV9	CASSVVEGSTDTQYF
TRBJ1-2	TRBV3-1	CASSQGQGFGYTF
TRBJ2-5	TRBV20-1	CSARDRSGEKTQYF
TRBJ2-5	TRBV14	CASSRSGSQETQYF
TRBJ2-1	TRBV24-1	CATSDFGTSGSNEQFF
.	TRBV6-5	CASSYWASGSPNEQFF
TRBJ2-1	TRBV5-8	CASNLDSSSYNEQFF
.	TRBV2	CASSDGLAGSDEQFF
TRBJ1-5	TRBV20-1	CSAFTGERSNQPQHF
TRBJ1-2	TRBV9	CASSADLPGNYGYTF
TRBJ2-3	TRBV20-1	CSALTGFLGTDTQYF
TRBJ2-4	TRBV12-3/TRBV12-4	CASSLQGSYIQYF
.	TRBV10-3	CAISPGTSASSYEQYF
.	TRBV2	CASRGGSNYEQYF
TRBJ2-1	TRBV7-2	CASSATGSYNEQFF
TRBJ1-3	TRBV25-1	CASSDQGSSGNTIYF
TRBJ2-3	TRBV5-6	CASSSPGQRDTQYF
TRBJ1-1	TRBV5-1	CASSLEDGYTEAFF
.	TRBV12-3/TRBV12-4	CASSLVGATNEQFF
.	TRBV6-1	CASSDLGDSRETQYF
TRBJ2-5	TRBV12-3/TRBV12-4	CASSFSGQRYQETQYF
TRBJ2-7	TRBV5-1	CASSLEGTSFYEQYF
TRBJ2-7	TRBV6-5	CASSSAGAEQYF
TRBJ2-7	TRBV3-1	CASSRRTGARDEQYF
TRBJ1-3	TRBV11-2	CASSRRDGGTSGNTIYF
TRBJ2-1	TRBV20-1	CSAPRLGGVEQFF
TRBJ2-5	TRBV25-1	CASSGRREGFQQTQYF
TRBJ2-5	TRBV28	CASDKGPEGGQETQYF
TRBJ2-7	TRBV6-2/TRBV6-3	CASSYSTDRFREQYF
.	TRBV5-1	CASSLGTGARNEQFF
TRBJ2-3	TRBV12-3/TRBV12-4	CASSLEQTSTDTQYF